This TCR beta chain stems from a study of blood T cell repertoires in COVID-19 (dated by TCRdb to about 2020). Describing the broader study: Collaborator samples came from the United States, Italy and Spain and covered acute and convalescent phases of COVID-19. The prospective study material was composed of cDNA or gDNA derived from T cells, B-cell-depleted T cells, or PBMCs. Subjects who had been exposed to COVID-19, were actively infected with it, or had recovered from it provided the deeply sampled blood TCRbeta repertoires that made up the dataset. The repertoires were released in a freely available public database intended as a resource for research on the immune response to SARS-CoV-2. Samples came from the ongoing ImmuneRACE study (first 160 participants) plus 1,254 subjects from 6 global collaborators. A de-identified subject ID, COVID-19 status, age in years and sex were almost always included in the sample metadata. Where HLA class I and class II types were available, the types were taken from metadata supplied by the sample provider, not from assay-based typing. Beyond this particular receptor, the publication reports: How much clinical and demographic metadata was included differed by source and by participant, and the metadata was provided uncurated.

TCRbeta CDR3 regions were amplified from genomic DNA using the immunoSEQ Assay, a bias-controlled multiplex PCR. The published analysis was carried out like this. The number of nucleated cells in each sample was estimated from the amplification of reference gene primers within the assay. To quantify the absolute abundance of each unique TCRbeta CDR3 rearrangement, sequence reads were collapsed and filtered. For each sample, productive Simpson clonality was calculated as the square root of Simpson's diversity index across productive rearrangements. Here the immuneACCESS table is served through TCRdb, limited to in-frame sequences with V and J called. Missing clones are a known gap in these copies; in checked studies unresolved V genes cover under half, and the rest lacks a known reason. V and J calls and clone size follow that table, whereas D and trimming were derived from the DNA. The sample table records a few hundred thousand clones; approximately 89% of these occur just once. The ten largest clones capture 1.8% of the sample.

V is reduced by 5 bases and J by 3 bases, leaving a spacing of 22 bases between them. Including cysteine and phenylalanine, the CDR3 has 17 amino acids. CDR3 DNA only is kept here, 51 bases in frame from base 1. Per the germline V gene (reference sequence), MNHEY is the CDR1 and SMNVEV is the CDR2. As regards this clone: The antigen this receptor binds is unknown. It has no much larger one-base neighbor in the sample; base qualities were not kept.

At one collaborating source in Seattle, patients were enrolled during active infection and were followed longitudinally through the course of disease. Each collaborating institution followed its own protocols to collect whole blood in K2EDTA tubes. For TCRbeta analysis, collaborator samples were shipped as frozen whole blood, as isolated PBMCs, or as DNA extracted from either sample type. The chain is made from TRBV27 and TRBJ1-1, with a tentative D gene TRBD1 over 6 matching bases. The clonotype was recovered from a woman aged 30 to 39 with COVID-19, enrolled during active disease. The specimen sequenced was peripheral blood. The CDR3 loop reads CASSQQRGGGMYTEAFF. The sequenced DNA is TGTGCCAGCAGTCAGCAACGAGGGGGAGGGATGTACACTGAAGCTTTCTTT.